These 14 T cell receptor beta chains share one sample of origin, sequenced in a study of T cells in Graves' hyperthyroidism and ophthalmopathy. TCR beta CDR3 regions were amplified from RNA. First-round RT-PCR targeting the TCR CDR3 was performed with the HTBI primer set. One entry per CDR3 protein, called by TCRdb with MiXCR from the multiplex PCR reads. The sample contains 350,000 to 400,000 distinct CDR3 sequences, about a fifth of which appear only once. The sequenced material came from blood. The receptors were gathered from a man between 18 and 35 years old with Graves' ophthalmopathy.

The chain joins TRBV7-2 to TRBJ1-5; D might be TRBD1 (5 bases). Germline V gene sequence: CDR1 SGHTA, CDR2 FQGNSA. V was clipped by 4 bases and J by 7 bases, with 17 bases between them. This CDR3 comprises 15 residues. DNA for the CDR3: TGTGCCAGCAGCTGGAAGGCAGGGCTGGGACAGCCCCAGCATTTT. It is translated as CASSWKAGLGQPQHF.

At least ten counts were recorded for this clonotype. The J gene is TRBJ1-3, the V gene TRBV6-1, with 9 bases aligning to TRBD1. Germline assignment: CDR1 MNHNS and CDR2 SASEGT. With V trimmed by 5 bases and J by 1 base, 9 bases remained unmatched. This CDR3 contains 17 residues. The chain's CDR3 is CASSTDRGHSSGNTIYF. CDR3 sequence (DNA): TGTGCCAGCAGTACGGACAGGGGCCACTCTTCTGGAAACACCATATATTTT.

The J gene is TRBJ2-1, the V gene TRBV24-1; 10 bases are shared with TRBD2. The CDR3 sequence is 15 residues long. The germline V gene has CDR1 KGHDR and CDR2 SFDVKD. With V trimmed by 5 bases and J by 3 bases, 3 bases remained unmatched. CDR3 in DNA: TGTGCCACCAGTGGCCTAGCGGGGGACTACAATGAGCAGTTCTTC. Its translation: CATSGLAGDYNEQFF.

This clonotype was recorded many times. This chain links TRBV12-3 or TRBV12-4 with TRBJ2-2; 8 bases map to TRBD2. V was clipped by 5 bases and J by 3 bases; unmatched bases: 8. The CDR3 has 16 residues. The chain's CDR3 is CASSPKPGGYTGELFF. The DNA of the CDR3 is TGTGCCAGCAGTCCAAAGCCGGGGGGGTACACCGGGGAGCTGTTTTTT.

The rearrangement uses TRBV5-5 and TRBJ2-5, with D unclear. V was cut by 2 bases and J by 5 bases, with 7 bases left in between. This CDR3 has 12 residues. Germline-derived CDR1 and CDR2 are SGHKS and YYEKEE (reference sequence). CDR3 bases: TGTGCCAGCAGCTTCAGTACGGAGACCCAGTACTTC. This translates into CASSFSTETQYF.

J is TRBJ2-1 and V is TRBV6-2 or TRBV6-3; no firm D call. The V gene lost 7 bases and the J gene lost 7 bases, with 5 bases spanning the gap. CDR1 MNHEY and CDR2 SVGEGT come from the germline V gene. The CDR3 is 10 amino acids. The CDR3 loop is CASTGNEQFF. In DNA, the CDR3 is TGTGCCAGCACCGGTAATGAGCAGTTCTTC.

This clonotype was seen many times. The chain joins TRBV20-1 to TRBJ1-1, with a possible D match to TRBD1 (5 bases). The length of the CDR3 is 15 residues. Between the trimmed V and J ends, which lost 0 bases and 4 bases, there was a span of 15 bases. CDR1 and CDR2 (germline): DFQATT, SNEGSKA (reference sequence). CDR3 protein: CSARDSGPAVTEAFF. The CDR3, as DNA: TGCAGTGCTAGAGATTCAGGGCCAGCCGTCACTGAAGCTTTCTTT.

This clonotype has at least ten counts. This chain uses TRBV11-2 with TRBJ2-7, with D possibly TRBD2 on 6 matching bases. In germline, CDR1 is SGHAT, CDR2 FQNNGV. The CDR3 extends over 15 amino acids. V was trimmed by 3 bases and J by 0 bases, leaving 12 bases between them. As DNA, the CDR3 is TGTGCCAGCAGCTTGTGGCGGGGAAGCTCCTACGAGCAGTACTTC. Residues: CASSLWRGSSYEQYF.

The table lists this clonotype with many counts. CDR3 sequence reads: CASSYGARGRGYTF. For the CDR3, the DNA is TGTGCCAGCAGTTACGGGGCCAGGGGGCGAGGCTACACCTTC. The chain combines TRBV6-5 with TRBJ1-2; 8 nucleotides align to TRBD1. The CDR3 covers 14 residues. Losses at the gene ends were 2 bases for V and 8 bases for J; bases not matched to a gene: 7. CDR1 is MNHEY, CDR2 SVGAGI, per germline.

Ten or more counts support this clonotype. In DNA form, the CDR3 reads TGTGCCAGCAGCCCCCCCCAGGGGGGCAGAGGGGATGAGCAGTTCTTC. The encoded protein is CASSPPQGGRGDEQFF. The chain uses TRBV7-9 and TRBJ2-1; TRBD1 might be the D (7 bases). CDR3 length equals 16 residues. Per germline, CDR1 SEHNR and CDR2 FQNEAQ (reference sequence). V was shortened by 5 bases and J by 8 bases, with 22 bases between the two germline ends.

This clonotype occurred many times. The chain carries TRBV5-5 and TRBJ2-3, with D uncertain. Trimming took 0 bases from V and 0 from J, leaving 5 bases between them. The CDR3 loop spans 14 amino acids. CDR1 and CDR2 from the germline V gene are SGHKS and YYEKEE (reference sequence). In nucleotides, the CDR3 is TGTGCCAGCAGCTTGGACCAAAGCACAGATACGCAGTATTTT. It is translated as CASSLDQSTDTQYF. Full variable domain (outside the CDR3, taken from reference TRBV5-5 and TRBJ2-3): DAGVTQSPTHLIKTRGQQVTLRCSPISGHKSVSWYQQVLGQGPQFIFQYYEKEERGRGNFPDRFSARQFPNYSSELNVNALLLGDSALYLCASSLDQSTDTQYFGPGTRLTVL.

This clonotype was seen many times. The chain combines TRBV5-5 with TRBJ1-3, with D unresolved. The V end was cut by 4 bases, the J end by 8 bases, with 13 bases between. This CDR3 is 13 amino acids long. The germline V gene has CDR1 SGHKS and CDR2 YYEKEE (reference sequence). The CDR3 nucleotides read TGTGCCAGCAGCACGGTGACCGAGGACACCATATATTTT. Its translation is CASSTVTEDTIYF.

In its sample, this clonotype was seen many times. This chain joins TRBV10-3 and TRBJ1-1; D gene unclear. This CDR3 has 11 residues. The ends were cut back, 9 bases at V and 2 bases at J, with 7 bases in the middle. CDR1 is ENHRY, CDR2 SYGVKD, per germline. CDR3 in DNA: TGTGCCATACAGAGTAACACTGAAGCTTTCTTT. This codes for CAIQSNTEAFF.

The V and J genes are TRBV2 and TRBJ2-1, with D possibly TRBD1 on 6 matching bases. Germline assignment: CDR1 SNHLY and CDR2 FYNNEI. Trimming removed 5 bases from V and 5 bases from J, with 13 bases in between. The length of the CDR3 is 14 residues. The CDR3 DNA sequence: TGTGCCAGCAGTTATCAGGGGCCGGACAATGAGCAGTTCTTC. Amino acid sequence: CASSYQGPDNEQFF.